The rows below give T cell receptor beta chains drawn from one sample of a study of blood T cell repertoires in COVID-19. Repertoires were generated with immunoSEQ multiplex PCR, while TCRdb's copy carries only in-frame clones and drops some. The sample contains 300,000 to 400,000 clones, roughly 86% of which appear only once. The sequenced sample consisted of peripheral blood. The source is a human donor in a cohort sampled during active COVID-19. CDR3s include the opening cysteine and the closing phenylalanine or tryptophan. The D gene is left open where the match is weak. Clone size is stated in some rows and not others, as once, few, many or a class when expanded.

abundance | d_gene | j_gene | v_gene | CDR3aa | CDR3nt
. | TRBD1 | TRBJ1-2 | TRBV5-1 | CASGTGGSYGYTF | TGCGCCAGCGGAACAGGGGGGAGCTATGGCTACACCTTC
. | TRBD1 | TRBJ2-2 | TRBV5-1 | CASSLAGQANTGELFF | TGCGCCAGCAGCTTGGCCGGACAGGCGAACACCGGGGAGCTGTTTTTT
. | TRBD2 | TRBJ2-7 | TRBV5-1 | CASSLVAGARREQYF | TGCGCCAGCAGCTTGGTGGCGGGAGCTCGTCGAGAGCAGTACTTC
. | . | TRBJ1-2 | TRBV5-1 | CASSLTGINYGYTF | TGCGCCAGCAGCTTGACAGGGATAAACTATGGCTACACCTTC
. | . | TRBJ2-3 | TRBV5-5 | CATTPEKGGERTDTQYF | TGTGCCACTACTCCCGAAAAGGGCGGGGAACGGACAGATACGCAGTATTTT
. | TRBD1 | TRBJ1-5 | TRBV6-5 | CASRTGASLRQHF | TGTGCCAGCAGGACAGGGGCCTCGCTCCGCCAGCATTTT
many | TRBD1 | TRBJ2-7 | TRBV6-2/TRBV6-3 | CASSSGTGIHEQYF | TGTGCCAGCAGTTCAGGGACAGGGATTCACGAGCAGTACTTC
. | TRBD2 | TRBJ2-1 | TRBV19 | CASSISGGSYNEQFF | TGTGCCAGTAGTATAAGCGGGGGTTCCTACAATGAGCAGTTCTTC
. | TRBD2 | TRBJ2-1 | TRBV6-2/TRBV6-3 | CASSYVSLWRSGGDNYNEQFF | TGTGCCAGCAGTTACGTCTCCCTTTGGCGTAGCGGGGGGGATAACTACAATGAGCAGTTCTTC
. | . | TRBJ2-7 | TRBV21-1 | CARTSLAASYEQYF | TGTGCCAGGACTTCTCTAGCGGCGAGCTACGAGCAGTACTTC
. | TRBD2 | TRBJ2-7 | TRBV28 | CASSIAGTSGYEQYF | TGTGCCAGCAGTATAGCCGGGACTAGCGGCTACGAGCAGTACTTC
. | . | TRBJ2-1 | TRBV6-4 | CASSVYEQFF | TGTGCCAGCAGTGTCTATGAGCAGTTCTTC
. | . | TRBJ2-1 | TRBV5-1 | CASSSNTGTLWFF | TGCGCCAGCAGCTCCAATACCGGGACTCTGTGGTTCTTC
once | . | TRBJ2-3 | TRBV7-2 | CASSSRVLVYTDTQYF | TGTGCCAGCAGCTCCAGAGTCCTAGTCTACACAGATACGCAGTATTTT
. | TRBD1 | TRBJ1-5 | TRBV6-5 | CASLHGQGGGQPQHF | TGTGCCAGCCTCCACGGACAGGGCGGGGGTCAGCCCCAGCATTTT
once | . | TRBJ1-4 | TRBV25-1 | CASTQGTGNEKLFF | TGTGCCAGCACCCAGGGTACCGGCAATGAAAAACTGTTTTTT
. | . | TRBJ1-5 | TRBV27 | CASSRIRGGQPQHF | TGTGCCAGCAGTCGAATTCGTGGCGGTCAGCCCCAGCATTTT
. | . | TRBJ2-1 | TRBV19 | CASSIGPTPPPKEQFF | TGTGCCAGTAGTATAGGACCGACACCGCCACCCAAGGAGCAGTTCTTC
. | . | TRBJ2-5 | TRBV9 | CASSSAGSETQYF | TGTGCCAGCAGCTCAGCGGGCTCAGAGACCCAGTACTTC
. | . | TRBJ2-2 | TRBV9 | CASSVTSDGGGELFF | TGTGCCAGCAGCGTAACCTCGGATGGCGGCGGGGAGCTGTTTTTT
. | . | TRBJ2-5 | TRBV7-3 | CASSTEPGLQETQYF | TGTGCCAGCAGCACTGAACCGGGACTTCAAGAGACCCAGTACTTC
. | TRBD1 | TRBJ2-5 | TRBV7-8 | CASSLAEGTGSRETQYF | TGTGCCAGCAGCTTAGCGGAAGGGACAGGGAGTCGAGAGACCCAGTACTTC
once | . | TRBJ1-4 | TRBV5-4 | CASSLQESNEKLFF | TGTGCCAGCAGTCTACAGGAATCTAATGAAAAACTGTTTTTT
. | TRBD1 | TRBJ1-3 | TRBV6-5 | CASSPDRETGNTIYF | TGTGCCAGCAGTCCGGACAGGGAAACTGGAAACACCATATATTTT
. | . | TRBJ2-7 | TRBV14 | CASSQRDKGAYEQYF | TGTGCCAGCAGCCAAAGAGATAAGGGGGCCTACGAGCAGTACTTC
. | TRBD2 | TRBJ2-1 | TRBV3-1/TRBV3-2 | CASSYTRLAGVLDNEQFF | TGTGCCAGCAGCTACACCCGACTAGCGGGGGTGCTAGACAATGAGCAGTTCTTC
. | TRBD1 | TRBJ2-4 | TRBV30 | CAWSRDSLAKNIQYF | TGTGCCTGGAGTAGGGACAGCCTAGCCAAAAACATTCAGTACTTC
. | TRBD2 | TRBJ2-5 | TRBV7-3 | CASSLGGGYQETQYF | TGTGCCAGCAGCTTAGGCGGGGGGTACCAAGAGACCCAGTACTTC
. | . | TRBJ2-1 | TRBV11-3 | CASSLGGPYNEQFF | TGTGCCAGCAGCTTGGGGGGTCCCTACAATGAGCAGTTCTTC
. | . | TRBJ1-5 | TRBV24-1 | CATSDRGANQPQHF | TGTGCCACCAGTGATCGGGGGGCTAATCAGCCCCAGCATTTT
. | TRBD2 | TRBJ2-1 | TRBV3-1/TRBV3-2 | CASSQGILAGVYVVSREQFF | TGTGCCAGCAGCCAAGGTATACTAGCGGGAGTGTATGTGGTTTCCCGTGAGCAGTTCTTC
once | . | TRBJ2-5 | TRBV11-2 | CASSVRHPGLGVLETQYF | TGTGCCAGCAGCGTACGGCACCCGGGACTTGGGGTCCTGGAGACCCAGTACTTC
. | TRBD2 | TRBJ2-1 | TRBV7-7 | CASSLEVAGGSDEQFF | TGTGCTAGCAGCTTAGAGGTAGCGGGGGGGTCCGATGAGCAGTTCTTC
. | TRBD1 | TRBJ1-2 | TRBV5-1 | CASSFTTGGALSGYTF | TGCGCCAGCAGCTTCACGACAGGGGGCGCCTTATCTGGCTACACCTTC
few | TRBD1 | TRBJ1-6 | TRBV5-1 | CASSFGSGQGNSPLHF | TGCGCCAGCAGCTTTGGATCGGGACAGGGGAATTCACCCCTCCACTTT
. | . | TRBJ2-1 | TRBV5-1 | CASSPPGLKGNEQFF | TGCGCCAGCAGCCCGCCGGGACTCAAGGGGAATGAGCAGTTCTTC
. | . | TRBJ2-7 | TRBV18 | CASSPPTGPNEQYF | TGTGCCAGCTCACCACCGACAGGTCCCAACGAGCAGTACTTC
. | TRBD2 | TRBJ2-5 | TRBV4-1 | CASSQDPRLAGAQETQYF | TGCGCCAGCAGCCAAGACCCCCGACTAGCGGGAGCCCAAGAGACCCAGTACTTC
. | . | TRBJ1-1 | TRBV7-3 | CASSFRRDAEAFF | TGTGCCAGCAGCTTCCGCAGGGATGCTGAAGCTTTCTTT
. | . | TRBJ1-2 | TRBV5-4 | CASSLGLNYGYTF | TGTGCCAGCAGCTTGGGGCTTAACTATGGCTACACCTTC
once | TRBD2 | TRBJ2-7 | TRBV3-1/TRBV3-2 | CASSNMGLAGGGEQYF | TGTGCCAGCAGCAATATGGGGTTAGCGGGAGGTGGTGAGCAGTACTTC
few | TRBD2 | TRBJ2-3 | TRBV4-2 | CASSHWTSGAYTDTQYF | TGTGCCAGCAGCCACTGGACTAGCGGGGCCTACACAGATACGCAGTATTTT
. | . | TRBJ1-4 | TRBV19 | CASSEGGEKLFF | TGTGCCAGTAGTGAAGGGGGTGAAAAACTGTTTTTT
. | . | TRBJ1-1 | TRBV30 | CAWSVLGTVRGGNTEAFF | TGTGCCTGGAGTGTACTGGGGACGGTGCGGGGCGGGAACACTGAAGCTTTCTTT
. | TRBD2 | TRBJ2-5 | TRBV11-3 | CASSLGLEETQYF | TGTGCCAGCAGCCTTGGACTAGAAGAGACCCAGTACTTC
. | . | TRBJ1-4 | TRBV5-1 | CASSLTQGAPNEKLFF | TGCGCCAGCAGCCTTACACAGGGAGCGCCTAATGAAAAACTGTTTTTT